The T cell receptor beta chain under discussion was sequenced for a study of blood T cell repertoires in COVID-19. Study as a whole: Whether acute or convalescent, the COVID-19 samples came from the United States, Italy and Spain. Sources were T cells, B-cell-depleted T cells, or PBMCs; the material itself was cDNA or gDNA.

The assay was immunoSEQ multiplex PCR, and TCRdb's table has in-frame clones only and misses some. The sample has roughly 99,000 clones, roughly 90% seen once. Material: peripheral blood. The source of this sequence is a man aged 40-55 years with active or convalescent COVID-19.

CDR3 nucleotide sequence: TGTGCCAGCGAGGGAATAAGTTATGGCTACACCTTC. Translation gives CASEGISYGYTF. The chain couples TRBV28 to TRBJ1-2; D uncertain. The CDR3 loop spans 12 amino acids. Trimming took off 8 bases at V and 5 bases at J, with 12 bases between the two ends. Germline CDR1 MDHEN, CDR2 SYDVKM.